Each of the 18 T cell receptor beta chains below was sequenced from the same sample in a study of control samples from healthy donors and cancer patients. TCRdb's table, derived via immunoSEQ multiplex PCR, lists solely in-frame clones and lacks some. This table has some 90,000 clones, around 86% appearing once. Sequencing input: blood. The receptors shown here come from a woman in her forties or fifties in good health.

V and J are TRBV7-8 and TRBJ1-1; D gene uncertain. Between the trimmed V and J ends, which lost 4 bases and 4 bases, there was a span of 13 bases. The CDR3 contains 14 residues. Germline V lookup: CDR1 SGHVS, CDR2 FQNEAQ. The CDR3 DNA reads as TGTGCCAGCAGCTACAGATCCGGTGGCACTGAAGCTTTCTTT. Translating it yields CASSYRSGGTEAFF.

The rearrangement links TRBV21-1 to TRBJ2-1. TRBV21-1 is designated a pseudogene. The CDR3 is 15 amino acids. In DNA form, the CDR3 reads TGTGCCAGCAGCAAAAATCAGCTGAATGATAATGAGCAGTTCTTC. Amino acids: CASSKNQLNDNEQFF.

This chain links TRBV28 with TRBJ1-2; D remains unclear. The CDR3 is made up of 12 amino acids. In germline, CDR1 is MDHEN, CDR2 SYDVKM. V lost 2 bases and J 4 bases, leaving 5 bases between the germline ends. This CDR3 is CASSLVSYGYTF. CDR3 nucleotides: TGTGCCAGCAGTTTAGTTAGCTATGGCTACACCTTC.

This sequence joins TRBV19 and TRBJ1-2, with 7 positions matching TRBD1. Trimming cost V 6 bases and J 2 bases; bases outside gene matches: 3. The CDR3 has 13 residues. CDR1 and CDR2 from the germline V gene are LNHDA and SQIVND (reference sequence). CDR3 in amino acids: CASSTGDNYGYTF. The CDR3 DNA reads TGTGCCAGTAGCACAGGGGACAACTATGGCTACACCTTC.

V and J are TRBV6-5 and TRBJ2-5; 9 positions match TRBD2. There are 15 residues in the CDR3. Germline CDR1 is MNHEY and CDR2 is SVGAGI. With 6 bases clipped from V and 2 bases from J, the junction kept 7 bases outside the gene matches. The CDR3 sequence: CASSRRGGPQETQYF. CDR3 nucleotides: TGTGCCAGCAGCCGGCGGGGGGGACCACAAGAGACCCAGTACTTC.

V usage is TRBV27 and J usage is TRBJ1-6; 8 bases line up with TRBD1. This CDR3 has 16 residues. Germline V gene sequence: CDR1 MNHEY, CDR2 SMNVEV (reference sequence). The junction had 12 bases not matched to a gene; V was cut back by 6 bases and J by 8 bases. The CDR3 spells CASSEMWTGRDSPLHF. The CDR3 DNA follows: TGTGCCAGCAGCGAAATGTGGACAGGGAGGGATTCACCCCTCCACTTT.

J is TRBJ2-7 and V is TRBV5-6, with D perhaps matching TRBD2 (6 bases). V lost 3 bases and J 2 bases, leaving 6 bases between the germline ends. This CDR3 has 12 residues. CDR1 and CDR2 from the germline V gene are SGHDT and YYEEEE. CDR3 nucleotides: TGTGCCAGCAGCTCGGGAGCCTACGAGCAGTACTTC. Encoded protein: CASSSGAYEQYF.

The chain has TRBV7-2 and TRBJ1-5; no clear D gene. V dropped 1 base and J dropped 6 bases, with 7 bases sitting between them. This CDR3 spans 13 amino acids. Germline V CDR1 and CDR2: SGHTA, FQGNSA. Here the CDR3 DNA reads TGTGCCAGCAGCTTAGAGTATGTTCAGCCCCAGCATTTT. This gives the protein CASSLEYVQPQHF.

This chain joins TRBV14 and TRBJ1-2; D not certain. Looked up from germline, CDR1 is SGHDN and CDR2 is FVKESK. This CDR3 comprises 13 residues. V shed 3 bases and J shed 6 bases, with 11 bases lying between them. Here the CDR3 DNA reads TGTGCCAGCAGCCAGGTGTTGCGGGATGGCTACACCTTC. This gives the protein CASSQVLRDGYTF. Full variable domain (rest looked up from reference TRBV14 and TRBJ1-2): EAGVTQFPSHSVIEKGQTVTLRCDPISGHDNLYWYRRVMGKEIKFLLHFVKESKQDESGMPNNRFLAERTGGTYSTLKVQPAELEDSGVYFCASSQVLRDGYTFGSGTRLTVV.

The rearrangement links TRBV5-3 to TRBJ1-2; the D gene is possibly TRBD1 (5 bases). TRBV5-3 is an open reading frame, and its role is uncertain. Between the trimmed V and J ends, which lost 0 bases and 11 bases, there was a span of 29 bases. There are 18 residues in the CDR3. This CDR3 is CARSLALAAQGNFSSYTF. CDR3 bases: TGTGCCAGAAGCTTGGCGTTAGCGGCCCAGGGTAATTTTTCGTCTTACACCTTC.

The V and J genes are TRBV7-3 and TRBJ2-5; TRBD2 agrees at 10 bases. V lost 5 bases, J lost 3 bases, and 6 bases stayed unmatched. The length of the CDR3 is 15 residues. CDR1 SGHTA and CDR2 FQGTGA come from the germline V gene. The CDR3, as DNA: TGTGCCAGCAGCCGCGGGACTAGCGATGAAGAGACCCAGTACTTC. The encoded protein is CASSRGTSDEETQYF.

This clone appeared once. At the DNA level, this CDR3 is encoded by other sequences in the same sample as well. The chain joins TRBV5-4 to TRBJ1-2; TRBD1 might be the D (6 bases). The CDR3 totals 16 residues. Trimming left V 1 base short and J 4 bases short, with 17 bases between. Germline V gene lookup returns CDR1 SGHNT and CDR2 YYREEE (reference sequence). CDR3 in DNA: TGTGCCAGCAGCTTGTACGGGGGAGGGGGGGGCTATGGCTACACCTTC. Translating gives CASSLYGGGGGYGYTF. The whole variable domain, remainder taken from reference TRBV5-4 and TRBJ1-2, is ETGVTQSPTHLIKTRGQQVTLRCSSQSGHNTVSWYQQALGQGPQFIFQYYREEENGRGNFPPRFSGLQFPNYSSELNVNALELDDSALYLCASSLYGGGGGYGYTFGSGTRLTVV.

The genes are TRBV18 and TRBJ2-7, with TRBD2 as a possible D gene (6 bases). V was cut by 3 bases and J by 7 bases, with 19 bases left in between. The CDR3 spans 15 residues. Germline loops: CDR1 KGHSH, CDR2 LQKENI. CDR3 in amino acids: CASSPAGRGPGEQYF. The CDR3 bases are TGTGCCAGCTCACCCGCGGGACGAGGGCCGGGGGAGCAGTACTTC.

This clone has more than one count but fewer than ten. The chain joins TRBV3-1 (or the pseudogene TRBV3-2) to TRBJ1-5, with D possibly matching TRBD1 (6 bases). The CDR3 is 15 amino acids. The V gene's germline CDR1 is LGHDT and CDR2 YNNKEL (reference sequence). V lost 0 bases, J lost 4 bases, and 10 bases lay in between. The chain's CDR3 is CASSQETGRNQPQHF. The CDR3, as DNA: TGTGCCAGCAGCCAAGAGACAGGTCGAAATCAGCCCCAGCATTTT.

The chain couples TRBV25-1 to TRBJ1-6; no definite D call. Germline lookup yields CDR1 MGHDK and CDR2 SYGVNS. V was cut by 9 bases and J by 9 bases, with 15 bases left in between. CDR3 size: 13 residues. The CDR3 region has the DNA TGTGCCAGTAGGGCCGGGATTAGTTCACCCCTCCACTTT. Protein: CASRAGISSPLHF.

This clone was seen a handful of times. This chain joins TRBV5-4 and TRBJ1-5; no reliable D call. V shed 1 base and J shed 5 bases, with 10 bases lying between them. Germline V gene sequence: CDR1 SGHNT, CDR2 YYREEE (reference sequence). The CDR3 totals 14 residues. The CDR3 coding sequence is TGTGCCAGCAGCTTGACCCGACGGCATCAGCCCCAGCATTTT. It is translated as CASSLTRRHQPQHF.

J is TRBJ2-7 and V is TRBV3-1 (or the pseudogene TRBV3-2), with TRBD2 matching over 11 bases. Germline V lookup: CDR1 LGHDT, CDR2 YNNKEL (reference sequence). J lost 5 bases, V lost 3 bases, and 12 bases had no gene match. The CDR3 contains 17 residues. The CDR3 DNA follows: TGTGCCAGCAGCCAGGGTAGCGGGAGGGGTCTCCGAGACGAGCAGTACTTC. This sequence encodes CASSQGSGRGLRDEQYF.

CDR3 region: CASSQQETQYF. The CDR3 DNA reads as TGTGCCAGCTCACAACAAGAGACCCAGTACTTC. The chain uses TRBV18 and TRBJ2-5; the D is unclear. The CDR3 is 11 residues long. Trimming removed 4 bases from V and 2 bases from J, with 2 bases in between. Germline lookup yields CDR1 KGHSH and CDR2 LQKENI. The full variable domain, in which reference TRBV18 and TRBJ2-5 provide the parts outside the CDR3, is NAGVMQNPRHLVRRRGQEARLRCSPMKGHSHVYWYRQLPEEGLKFMVYLQKENIIDESGMPKERFSAEFPKEGPSILRIQQVVRGDSAAYFCASSQQETQYFGPGTRLLVL.